The clone carrying this T cell receptor (beta chain) showed up just once. What it binds is unknown. CDR1 is SGHTA, CDR2 FQGNSA, per germline. CDR3 length: 16 amino acids. V dropped 5 bases and J dropped 6 bases, with 20 bases sitting between them. Here immunoSEQ multiplex PCR was the method, and the copy in TCRdb shows in-frame clones only, minus some. This table has tens of thousands of clones, over 70% appearing once. The data are from a study of early stage breast cancer tumors. Points from the study as a whole: Compared with adjacent normal breast tissue, tumors showed roughly 2.5-fold greater T cell density and higher clonality.

The sequenced sample was blood. The chain uses TRBV7-2 and TRBJ1-5; D may be TRBD1 (6 bases). The sequence came from a person aged 40-50 years with breast cancer. CDR3 nucleotide sequence: TGTGCCAGCAGCCAACAGGGTTCTGGCTTGGGTCAGCCCCAGCATTTT. Translated, it gives CASSQQGSGLGQPQHF. Full variable domain (remainder filled in from reference TRBV7-2 and TRBJ1-5): GAGVSQSPSNKVTEKGKDVELRCDPISGHTALYWYRQSLGQGLEFLIYFQGNSAPDKSGLPSDRFSAERTGGSVSTLTIQRTQQEDSAVYLCASSQQGSGLGQPQHFGDGTRLSIL.